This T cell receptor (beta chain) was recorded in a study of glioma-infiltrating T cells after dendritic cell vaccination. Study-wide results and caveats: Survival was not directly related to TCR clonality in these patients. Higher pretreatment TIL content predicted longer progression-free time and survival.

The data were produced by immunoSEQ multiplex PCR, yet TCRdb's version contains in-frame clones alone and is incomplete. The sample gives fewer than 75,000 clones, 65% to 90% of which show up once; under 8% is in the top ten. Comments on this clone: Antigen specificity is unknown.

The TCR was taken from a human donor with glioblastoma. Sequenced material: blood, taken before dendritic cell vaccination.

For the CDR3, the DNA is TGTGCCATCAATCCGAACCAGGGACAGGCCAACTCTGGAAACACCATATATTTT. Protein product: CAINPNQGQANSGNTIYF. The chain recombines TRBV10-3 with TRBJ1-3; 8 nucleotides agree with TRBD1. This CDR3 has 18 amino acids. V was pared by 7 bases and J by 0 bases, with 14 bases of the junction left unmatched. The V gene's germline CDR1 is ENHRY and CDR2 SYGVKD.